The table lists the clone carrying this TCR beta chain with a count of one. Antigen: not known. The CDR3 extends over 15 amino acids. CDR1 and CDR2 (germline): SGHRS, YFSETQ. For the second PCR, which ran for about 7 to 11 cycles, a sample-barcoded 5' primer and a J-beta primer mix were used. TCRdb analysed the 5' RACE reads with MiXCR anew, one entry per CDR3 protein. The sample consists of 550,000 to 600,000 distinct CDR3 sequences, roughly a quarter of them appearing once. The donors, aged about 6 to 95, were healthy Caucasians from Russia. Samples each had at least 5.5 micrograms of total RNA extracted. The sample is drawn from a study of blood T cells in healthy people across ages. Broader study findings: Those diversity estimates obtained from one million T cells were thought to be underestimates.

V and J are TRBV5-1 and TRBJ2-1, with TRBD1 matching 7 bases. The DNA end favors TRBJ2-5, so the J call may be wrong. The source of this sequence is a woman aged 70-85 years in good health. What was sequenced was blood. The CDR3, as DNA: TGCGCCAGCAGCTTGGATCGAGGGGGCGAAGAGACCCAGTACTTC. Residues: CASSLDRGGEETQYF.